The entry below describes one TCR beta chain. Its cognate antigen is unknown. The data were obtained in a study of cytomegalovirus exposure and HLA in healthy donors. Study-level results: A later analysis found that most CMV-associated TCR beta chains appeared HLA-restricted. Listed as cytomegalovirus-associated were over 150 TCR beta chains. As was reported, the HLA-A and HLA-B alleles of most subjects were accurately predicted from TCR beta sequences.

This CDR3 is 15 amino acids long. The V gene lost 7 bases and the J gene lost 3 bases, with 22 bases spanning the gap. CDR1 and CDR2 (germline): SQVTM, ANQGSEA. The PCR used 60 Vbeta and 13 Jbeta primers. The data were produced by immunoSEQ multiplex PCR, yet TCRdb's version contains in-frame clones alone and is incomplete. The table includes about 130,000 clones, around three quarters detected once. Sample: PBMCs. The chain is built from TRBV29-1 and TRBJ2-7; D is perhaps TRBD1 (6 bases). The receptor comes from a female donor in good health and CMV-seronegative. The CDR3 reads CSGTGTSNNGYEQYF. DNA for the CDR3: TGCAGCGGAACCGGGACATCGAATAATGGCTACGAGCAGTACTTC.